This T cell receptor beta chain stems from a study of OX40 agonist ivuxolimab in advanced cancers. Turning to the study itself: Of the participants, more than 35% had some prior anti-PD-1, anti-PD-L1 or anti-CTLA-4 therapy, which was allowed. General study results and limits: Antigen specificity of clonally expanded peripheral T cells was not established.

This CDR3 comprises 15 residues. V lost 5 bases and J lost 4, with 16 bases in between. Germline-derived CDR1 and CDR2 are SGHTA and FQGNSA. A remark on this clone: Its target is not known.

The protocol was immunoSEQ multiplex PCR, while the TCRdb copy is restricted to in-frame clones and leaves out a portion. Of 70,000 to 80,000 clones in the sample, more than 85% were seen once. This receptor was obtained from an adult with an advanced solid tumor such as melanoma, head and neck, liver or kidney cancer. The rearrangement joins TRBV7-2 to TRBJ2-3; TRBD2 is a possible D gene (5 bases). Sample: CD4+ or CD8+ T cells sorted from blood, taken in a trial of the OX40 agonist ivuxolimab. The CDR3 region has the DNA TGTGCCAGCAGCCTGGGGAGTCTGATACCAGATACGCAGTATTTT. This gives the protein CASSLGSLIPDTQYF.